What follows are 26 T cell receptor beta chains derived from one specimen sequenced in a study of T cell changes during pregnancy in multiple sclerosis. Clones were read by immunoSEQ multiplex PCR, and TCRdb kept only the in-frame ones, dropping some. The table includes over 90,000 clones, about 90% detected once. The input for sequencing was peripheral blood, taken after pregnancy. The receptor source for this set is a female donor with multiple sclerosis, enrolled in a pregnancy study.

This rearrangement joins TRBV27 to TRBJ1-6; D is unresolved. This CDR3 has 16 amino acids. The germline V gene has CDR1 MNHEY and CDR2 SMNVEV (reference sequence). V shed 2 bases and J shed 11 bases, with 19 bases lying between them. The CDR3: CASSLKGLSYGAPLHF. The CDR3 region has the DNA TGTGCCAGCAGTTTAAAAGGACTCTCATATGGCGCACCCCTCCACTTT.

The rearrangement joins TRBV7-2 to TRBJ2-5, with 8 bases matching TRBD1. Per the germline V gene, CDR1 is SGHTA and CDR2 is FQGNSA. Germline trimming cut 2 bases from V and 4 bases from J; bases unmatched to any gene: 6. The CDR3 is 15 amino acids. CDR3 residues: CASSLFGQGGETQYF. The CDR3 nucleotides are TGTGCCAGCAGCTTATTCGGACAGGGCGGAGAGACCCAGTACTTC.

The genes are TRBV7-9 and TRBJ2-1; 7 bases match TRBD2. Germline CDR1 and CDR2: SEHNR and FQNEAQ (reference sequence). The CDR3 loop spans 19 amino acids. J lost 3 bases, V lost 4 bases, and 18 bases had no gene match. As DNA, the CDR3 is TGTGCCAGCAGCTACCCCGCTGGAAGGACTAGTCGGAACTACAATGAGCAGTTCTTC. Its protein is CASSYPAGRTSRNYNEQFF.

The chain carries TRBV9 and TRBJ1-1; D possibly corresponds to TRBD1 (6 bases). The germline gives CDR1 SGDLS, CDR2 YYNGEE. V gave up 6 bases and J gave up 3 bases, with 15 bases separating them. The CDR3 is 14 amino acids. DNA of the CDR3: TGTGCCAGCAAGGCGGGGGGCGTCGACACTGAAGCTTTCTTT. Encoded protein: CASKAGGVDTEAFF. Drawing the rest from reference TRBV9 and TRBJ1-1, the complete variable domain is DSGVTQTPKHLITATGQRVTLRCSPRSGDLSVYWYQQSLDQGLQFLIQYYNGEERAKGNILERFSAQQFPDLHSELNLSSLELGDSALYFCASKAGGVDTEAFFGQGTRLTVV.

This clone was seen a few times. The chain recombines TRBV7-2 with TRBJ1-5; D possibly corresponds to TRBD1 (5 bases). V was clipped by 3 bases and J by 0 bases, with 6 bases between them. Germline CDR1 reads SGHTA; CDR2 reads FQGNSA. The CDR3 loop spans 14 amino acids. The chain's CDR3 is CASSFTGSNQPQHF. CDR3 nucleotides: TGTGCCAGCAGCTTCACAGGTAGCAATCAGCCCCAGCATTTT.

The V call is TRBV30, the J call TRBJ1-1, with a tentative D call TRBD1 (6 bases). This CDR3 region has 14 residues. CDR1 is GTSNPN, CDR2 SVGIG, per germline (reference sequence). The V end lost 2 bases, the J end lost 8 bases, and 18 bases lay between the germline ends. The CDR3 nucleotides read TGTGCCTGGAGTTTCTTAGGGGGTGCGGAAGAAGCTTTCTTT. This translates into CAWSFLGGAEEAFF.

This sequence joins TRBV19 and TRBJ1-5; D possibly corresponds to TRBD1 (6 bases). From germline, CDR1 is LNHDA and CDR2 SQIVND (reference sequence). The germline V and J ends were trimmed by 4 bases and 4 bases, with 14 bases remaining between them. This CDR3 spans 15 amino acids. The CDR3 DNA reads as TGTGCCAGTAGTAGAGCTATGACAGGAAATCAGCCCCAGCATTTT. It yields the protein CASSRAMTGNQPQHF.

The chain uses TRBV7-3 and TRBJ2-7, with D hard to call. Deletions cut 1 base from V and 1 base from J, with 11 bases between. Germline V gene sequence: CDR1 SGHTA, CDR2 FQGTGA. This CDR3 comprises 15 residues. CDR3 DNA sequence: TGTGCCAGCAGCTTAAAAAGGCAGGCTTCCTACGAGCAGTACTTC. Translating it yields CASSLKRQASYEQYF. The full variable domain, in which reference TRBV7-3 and TRBJ2-7 provide the parts outside the CDR3, is GAGVSQTPSNKVTEKGKYVELRCDPISGHTALYWYRQSLGQGPEFLIYFQGTGAADDSGLPNDRFFAVRPEGSVSTLKIQRTERGDSAVYLCASSLKRQASYEQYFGPGTRLTVT.

The V call is TRBV19, the J call TRBJ1-5; 8 bases are shared with TRBD1. This CDR3 spans 14 amino acids. The trim removed 9 bases at V and 3 bases at J, leaving 7 bases unmatched. Germline values: CDR1 LNHDA, CDR2 SQIVND (reference sequence). CDR3 in amino acids: CASWTGRDNQPQHF. The CDR3 region has the DNA TGTGCCAGCTGGACAGGGAGGGACAATCAGCCCCAGCATTTT. Filled out from reference TRBV19 and TRBJ1-5, the complete variable domain reads DGGITQSPKYLFRKEGQNVTLSCEQNLNHDAMYWYRQDPGQGLRLIYYSQIVNDFQKGDIAEGYSVSREKKESFPLTVTSAQKNPTAFYLCASWTGRDNQPQHFGDGTRLSIL.

The chain joins TRBV6-8 to TRBJ1-2; D possibly corresponds to TRBD1 (5 bases). The V gene lost 10 bases and the J gene lost 8 bases, with 17 bases spanning the gap. CDR3 length equals 12 residues. The germline V gene has CDR1 MNHGY and CDR2 SAAAGT. In DNA, the CDR3 is TGTGCCACCAGATTTAGGAGGGGAGGCTACACCTTC. Translating it yields CATRFRRGGYTF.

The chain combines TRBV2 with TRBJ2-7, with 7 bases lining up with TRBD2. Unmatched junction bases numbered 6, after V lost 4 bases and J lost 6 bases. The CDR3 has 13 amino acids. Per the germline V gene, CDR1 is SNHLY and CDR2 is FYNNEI. This CDR3 is CASSGILASEQYF. The CDR3 DNA is TGTGCCAGCAGTGGAATACTAGCGAGCGAGCAGTACTTC.

The chain combines TRBV7-9 with TRBJ2-2, with D possibly TRBD2 on 5 matching bases. The CDR3 runs to 19 residues. In germline, CDR1 is SEHNR, CDR2 FQNEAQ (reference sequence). Trimming removed 5 bases from V and 6 bases from J, with 28 bases in between. This chain's CDR3 is CASSPRLARITTGAGELFF. Written as DNA, the CDR3 is TGTGCCAGCAGCCCAAGGCTGGCTAGAATTACAACCGGGGCCGGGGAGCTGTTTTTT.

The chain carries TRBV20-1 and TRBJ2-1, with D perhaps TRBD1 (7 bases). V was trimmed by 5 bases and J by 8 bases, leaving 10 bases between them. The CDR3 runs 11 residues. Germline assignment: CDR1 DFQATT and CDR2 SNEGSKA (reference sequence). Here the CDR3 reads CSAQGGYEQFF. The CDR3, as DNA: TGCAGTGCTCAGGGGGGCTATGAGCAGTTCTTC.

V gene TRBV7-2 combines with J gene TRBJ1-1, with a weak D call TRBD1 (6 bases). Germline CDR1 reads SGHTA; CDR2 reads FQGNSA. Trimming left V 5 bases short and J 0 bases short, with 13 bases between. This CDR3 has 15 residues. CDR3 sequence (DNA): TGTGCCAGCAGCAAGCGACAGGTTATGAACACTGAAGCTTTCTTT. Translation: CASSKRQVMNTEAFF.

This rearrangement joins TRBV9 to TRBJ2-2; perhaps TRBD1 as D (6 bases). This CDR3 has 18 residues. V lost 0 bases and J lost 2, with 17 bases in between. Germline V gives CDR1 SGDLS, CDR2 YYNGEE. CDR3 nucleotides: TGTGCCAGCAGCGTAGGGGGGCAGCCCGCCCAAAACACCGGGGAGCTGTTTTTT. Protein sequence: CASSVGGQPAQNTGELFF. Full variable domain (remainder filled in from reference TRBV9 and TRBJ2-2): DSGVTQTPKHLITATGQRVTLRCSPRSGDLSVYWYQQSLDQGLQFLIQYYNGEERAKGNILERFSAQQFPDLHSELNLSSLELGDSALYFCASSVGGQPAQNTGELFFGEGSRLTVL.

This sequence joins TRBV5-1 and TRBJ1-3; TRBD1 matches 9 bases. The V and J ends lost 4 bases and 1 base, in that order; junction bases with no gene match: 3. The CDR3 runs 15 residues. Germline loops: CDR1 SGHRS, CDR2 YFSETQ. The CDR3 sequence: CASSRGQGSGNTIYF. The CDR3, as DNA: TGCGCCAGCAGCCGGGGACAGGGATCTGGAAACACCATATATTTT.

This chain joins TRBV5-1 and TRBJ2-1; 7 bases map to TRBD1. Trimming removed 3 bases from V and 10 bases from J; junction bases left unmatched: 10. This CDR3 is 14 amino acids long. From germline, CDR1 is SGHRS and CDR2 YFSETQ. CDR3 region: CASSSLNSGQEQFF. As DNA, the CDR3 is TGCGCCAGCAGCTCCCTCAACTCGGGACAGGAGCAGTTCTTC.

For the CDR3, the DNA is TGTGCCAGCAGTTTTAGCGGGGAGGGATACAATGAGCAGTTCTTC. Translating gives CASSFSGEGYNEQFF. This rearrangement joins TRBV27 to TRBJ2-1, with TRBD2 matching over 8 bases. J gave up 4 bases and V 3 bases, and 5 bases lay outside the gene matches. Germline loops: CDR1 MNHEY, CDR2 SMNVEV (reference sequence). The CDR3 contains 15 residues.

V usage is TRBV2 and J usage is TRBJ2-3; 9 positions agree with TRBD2. This CDR3 contains 16 residues. CDR1 and CDR2 from the germline V gene are SNHLY and FYNNEI. V shed 4 bases and J 1 base; nucleotides not matched to a gene: 6. The CDR3 region is CASSAELAGRTDTQYF. CDR3 DNA sequence: TGTGCCAGCAGTGCGGAACTAGCGGGTCGCACAGATACGCAGTATTTT.

J is TRBJ2-2 and V is TRBV6-1; weak D call: TRBD2 (5 bases). The CDR3 contains 17 residues. The V gene lost 1 base and the J gene lost 0 bases, with 12 bases spanning the gap. CDR1 and CDR2 (germline): MNHNS, SASEGT. The DNA for the CDR3 is TGTGCCAGCAGTGAAGAGGGAGCAGCTGCGAACACCGGGGAGCTGTTTTTT. The encoded protein is CASSEEGAAANTGELFF.

This rearrangement joins TRBV9 to TRBJ1-1; no clear D. The V end lost 0 bases, the J end lost 0 bases, and 9 bases lay between the germline ends. Germline CDR1 reads SGDLS; CDR2 reads YYNGEE. This CDR3 region has 15 residues. CDR3 region: CASSVGIGVNTEAFF. The CDR3 bases are TGTGCCAGCAGCGTAGGAATCGGGGTGAACACTGAAGCTTTCTTT.

V usage is TRBV11-2 and J usage is TRBJ2-5; 8 bases map to TRBD2. Germline CDR1 is SGHAT and CDR2 is FQNNGV. V shed 0 bases, J shed 5 bases, and the junction held 17 bases outside the gene matches. The CDR3 has 19 amino acids. The chain's CDR3 is CASSLDLETSALLRETQYF. The CDR3 nucleotides are TGTGCCAGCAGCTTAGATCTGGAGACTAGCGCTCTTCTCCGGGAGACCCAGTACTTC.

The chain uses TRBV14 and TRBJ1-3; weak D call: TRBD1 (5 bases). Trimming removed 6 bases from V and 3 bases from J, with 21 bases in between. This CDR3 comprises 17 residues. CDR1 and CDR2 (germline): SGHDN, FVKESK. CDR3 sequence (DNA): TGTGCCAGCAGTGCCTACTCCTGGACACAGAATGGAAACACCATATATTTT. This codes for CASSAYSWTQNGNTIYF.

The gene calls are TRBV2 and TRBJ2-7; TRBD2 matches at 15 bases. The V and J ends lost 3 bases and 10 bases, in that order; junction bases with no gene match: 7. Germline values: CDR1 SNHLY, CDR2 FYNNEI. CDR3 size: 15 residues. CDR3 protein: CASSEGTSGGRTQYF. The CDR3 DNA reads TGTGCCAGCAGTGAGGGGACTAGCGGGGGGAGAACCCAGTACTTC.

The rearrangement uses TRBV29-1 and TRBJ2-7; possible D gene TRBD2, 5 bases. Germline V gene lookup returns CDR1 SQVTM and CDR2 ANQGSEA. V lost 4 bases, J lost 3 bases, and 16 bases lay in between. This CDR3 is built from 14 residues. As DNA, the CDR3 is TGCAGCGTTGGAAAAACCTCGAGGGTCTACGAGCAGTACTTC. It encodes CSVGKTSRVYEQYF.

The V and J genes are TRBV9 and TRBJ2-1; weak D call: TRBD2 (6 bases). Germline CDR1 SGDLS, CDR2 YYNGEE. With 3 bases removed from V and 2 bases from J, the gap between germline ends came to 12 bases. This CDR3 comprises 15 residues. The CDR3 loop reads CASSGGTSTYNEQFF. The CDR3 DNA follows: TGTGCCAGCAGCGGGGGGACTTCCACCTACAATGAGCAGTTCTTC.